The 5 T cell receptor beta chains in this list originate from one sample, sequenced in a study of CD8 T cells in Susac syndrome. Roughly 0.45 to 1 ug RNA was reverse transcribed with random hexamers. One entry per CDR3 protein, called by TCRdb with MiXCR from the immunoSEQ multiplex PCR reads. The data show roughly 130,000 distinct CDR3 sequences, with nearly 95% seen just once and roughly 0.11% held by the top ten. Material for sequencing was CD4+ T cells from PBMCs. All receptors come from a human donor in good health.

The chain couples TRBV3-1 to TRBJ2-7; the D gene is possibly TRBD2 (6 bases). CDR3 size: 12 residues. Germline V gene sequence: CDR1 LGHDT, CDR2 YNNKEL (reference sequence). Trimming removed 0 bases at V and 6 bases at J, with 6 bases between. The chain's CDR3 is CASSQEGGEQYF. The CDR3 DNA reads as TGTGCCAGCAGCCAAGAGGGAGGCGAGCAGTACTTC.

This chain uses TRBV3-1 with TRBJ1-5, with TRBD1 matching over 8 bases. The CDR3 sequence is 15 residues long. CDR1 LGHDT and CDR2 YNNKEL come from the germline V gene (reference sequence). The junction had 7 bases not matched to a gene; V was cut back by 5 bases and J by 4 bases. The CDR3 bases are TGTGCCAGCAGCGGCGGACAGGGAAAAAATCAGCCCCAGCATTTT. Its translation is CASSGGQGKNQPQHF.

This chain links TRBV27 with TRBJ2-1; the D gene is possibly TRBD2 (6 bases). The CDR3 is 17 amino acids. The V gene lost 3 bases and the J gene lost 0 bases, with 15 bases spanning the gap. Per germline, CDR1 MNHEY and CDR2 SMNVEV (reference sequence). The CDR3 reads CASSLRKLASSYNEQFF. Written as DNA, the CDR3 is TGTGCCAGCAGTTTGAGGAAACTAGCCAGCTCCTACAATGAGCAGTTCTTC.

The chain's CDR3 is CASSPNRGTDTQYF. Written as DNA, the CDR3 is TGTGCCAGCAGCCCGAACAGGGGCACAGATACGCAGTATTTT. The chain couples TRBV7-2 to TRBJ2-3, with TRBD1 as a possible D gene (6 bases). The CDR3 loop spans 14 amino acids. Between the trimmed V and J ends, which lost 5 bases and 1 base, there was a span of 10 bases. Germline V CDR1 and CDR2: SGHTA, FQGNSA.

On this clonotype: One junction end disagrees with the germline gene, perhaps due to a read error. The rearrangement links TRBV18 to TRBJ2-1; D perhaps matches TRBD2 (6 bases). The CDR3 is made up of 15 amino acids. From germline, CDR1 is KGHSH and CDR2 LQKENI. CDR3 sequence reads: CASSPPGGAHNEQFF. CDR3 nucleotide sequence: TGTGCCAGCTCTCCACCAGGCGGGGCTCACAATGAGCAGTTCTTC.